The rows below give T cell receptor beta chains drawn from one sample of a study of blood T cell repertoires in COVID-19. Measured with immunoSEQ multiplex PCR; TCRdb has only the in-frame clones, and not every one. In the table there are approximately 220,000 clones, just over 85% of which are singletons. Input material: PBMCs or T cells enriched from blood (not recorded which). These receptors were obtained from a woman aged 40 to 50 with acute COVID-19. The CDR3 runs from the conserved cysteine through the conserved F or W. Each record gives: D gene, V gene, clone size, J gene, CDR3 protein, CDR3 DNA. The D gene is left open where the match is weak. Some rows have no size entry. The others give once, few or many, or a class for an expanded clone.

.	TRBV7-8	.	TRBJ1-2	CASSFTLRFLRGGYTF	TGTGCCAGCAGCTTTACTCTCCGCTTCCTCCGGGGTGGCTACACCTTC
TRBD1	TRBV6-2/TRBV6-3	.	TRBJ1-5	CASSRDLQGASNQPQHF	TGTGCCAGCAGCCGCGACTTACAGGGGGCGAGCAATCAGCCCCAGCATTTT
TRBD2	TRBV5-1	.	TRBJ2-1	CASKLALEQFF	TGCGCCAGCAAACTAGCGTTAGAGCAGTTCTTC
.	TRBV19	.	TRBJ1-5	CASSPRDGKGNQPQHF	TGTGCCAGTAGTCCCCGGGATGGAAAGGGCAATCAGCCCCAGCATTTT
.	TRBV19	.	TRBJ2-1	CASSMAGTSGNNEQFF	TGTGCCAGTAGTATGGCGGGGACGTCCGGGAACAATGAGCAGTTCTTC
.	TRBV7-2	.	TRBJ1-1	CASSPRSRQKNTEAFF	TGTGCCAGCAGCCCAAGAAGTCGACAGAAGAACACTGAAGCTTTCTTT
TRBD2	TRBV24-1	.	TRBJ2-1	CATSDSQDLSGRASRNEQFF	TGTGCCACCAGTGATTCCCAGGACCTTAGCGGGAGGGCCTCCAGGAATGAGCAGTTCTTC
TRBD1	TRBV19	.	TRBJ1-2	CASSIHTGERDGYTF	TGTGCCAGTAGTATCCATACAGGGGAACGTGATGGCTACACCTTC
.	TRBV7-2	.	TRBJ1-6	CASSPDGRGNSPLHF	TGTGCCAGCAGCCCCGACGGAAGGGGTAATTCACCCCTCCACTTT
TRBD1	TRBV25-1	.	TRBJ1-1	CASSQGAGNTEAFF	TGTGCCAGCAGCCAGGGGGCGGGTAACACTGAAGCTTTCTTT
TRBD2	TRBV27	.	TRBJ2-7	CASRYTGLAGTYEQYF	TGTGCCAGCAGGTATACCGGACTAGCGGGTACCTACGAGCAGTACTTC
TRBD1	TRBV2	.	TRBJ1-3	CASRDRSSSGNTIYF	TGTGCCAGCAGGGACAGGTCGAGCTCTGGAAACACCATATATTTT
TRBD1	TRBV5-5	.	TRBJ1-1	CASRQGNTEAFF	TGTGCCAGCCGACAGGGGAACACTGAAGCTTTCTTT
TRBD2	TRBV24-1	.	TRBJ2-7	CATSGQTSGINEQYF	TGTGCCACCAGTGGCCAGACTAGCGGGATAAACGAGCAGTACTTC
.	TRBV28	.	TRBJ1-3	CASTRGGAGNTIYF	TGTGCCAGCACTCGGGGAGGGGCTGGAAACACCATATATTTT
.	TRBV7-9	.	TRBJ1-1	CASRPSQGPNTEAFF	TGTGCCAGCAGACCCTCACAGGGACCGAACACTGAAGCTTTCTTT
.	TRBV5-5	.	TRBJ2-5	CASSFVWAPETQYF	TGTGCCAGCAGCTTCGTTTGGGCTCCCGAGACCCAGTACTTC
.	TRBV30	few	TRBJ2-7	CAWSGDRYYEQYF	TGTGCCTGGAGTGGCGACAGGTACTACGAGCAGTACTTC
TRBD1	TRBV10-3	.	TRBJ2-1	CAISEQQGTYNEQFF	TGTGCCATCAGTGAGCAACAGGGGACCTACAATGAGCAGTTCTTC
.	TRBV7-9	.	TRBJ1-4	CASSLSKGSTNEKLFF	TGTGCCAGCAGCTTAAGTAAAGGGAGTACTAATGAAAAACTGTTTTTT
.	TRBV9	.	TRBJ2-5	CASSSPGQETQYF	TGTGCCAGCTCTTCTCCAGGGCAAGAGACCCAGTACTTC
.	TRBV14	.	TRBJ1-1	CASSQVGVSEAFF	TGTGCCAGCAGCCAAGTAGGGGTTTCTGAAGCTTTCTTT